These T cell receptor beta chains were read from a single sample in a study of cytomegalovirus exposure and HLA in healthy donors. Measured with immunoSEQ multiplex PCR; TCRdb has only the in-frame clones, and not every one. The sample holds about 130,000 clones, 65% to 85% seen once. Source material: PBMCs. The receptors were sampled from a woman aged 40 to 49 in good health and CMV-seronegative. CDR3s include the opening cysteine and the closing phenylalanine or tryptophan. D genes are given only for firm matches. The size field is filled for only some rows; it gives once, few, many or a size class.

j_call,clone_size,v_call,d_call,cdr3_nt,cdr3_aa
TRBJ2-7,-,TRBV5-1,TRBD2,TGCGCCAGCAGCTTGGTAGCGGGAGGGTCTTTCTCCTACGAGCAGTACTTC,CASSLVAGGSFSYEQYF
TRBJ1-2,-,TRBV28,-,TGTGCCAGCAGTTCTCAGTCCTATGGCTACACCTTC,CASSSQSYGYTF
TRBJ2-5,-,TRBV5-4,TRBD1,TGTGCCAGCAGCTTGGAGACAGGGGGGTACGAAGAGACCCAGTACTTC,CASSLETGGYEETQYF
TRBJ1-1,few,TRBV29-1,-,TGCAGCGGCGCGGACTGGGGGCTTGAAGCTTTCTTT,CSGADWGLEAFF
TRBJ2-5,-,TRBV28,TRBD1,TGTGCCAGCAGTTTAGGACAGGAGGAGACCCAGTACTTC,CASSLGQEETQYF
TRBJ2-3,-,TRBV4-1,TRBD1,TGCGCCAGCAGCCAGAGTGGGACAGGTTCTCAAGATACGCAGTATTTT,CASSQSGTGSQDTQYF
TRBJ1-1,once,TRBV5-4,TRBD1,TGCGCCACCATGGCCTGGACAGGGGGCATAGGTGAAGCTTTCTTT,CATMAWTGGIGEAFF
TRBJ1-1,-,TRBV7-3,TRBD1,TGTGCCAGCAGCTTAAGTAGGGGGCTGAGTGCTTTCTTT,CASSLSRGLSAFF
TRBJ2-3,-,TRBV9,-,TGTGCCAGCAGCACATACACAGATACGCAGTATTTT,CASSTYTDTQYF
TRBJ2-3,-,TRBV27,TRBD2,TGTGCCAGCAGTATGACTAGCGGGGTGGGCGGAGATACGCAGTATTTT,CASSMTSGVGGDTQYF
TRBJ1-1,many,TRBV6-6,TRBD1,TGTGCCAGCAGTCTACAGGGGAAGGACACTGAAGCTTTCTTT,CASSLQGKDTEAFF
TRBJ2-5,-,TRBV2,-,TGTGCCAGCAGTGTGACTCAGCACCAAGAGACCCAGTACTTC,CASSVTQHQETQYF
TRBJ1-4,-,TRBV7-9,-,TGTGCCAGCACCTCGTCTTTGGGAGCAACTAATGAAAAACTGTTTTTT,CASTSSLGATNEKLFF
TRBJ2-3,-,TRBV9,TRBD2,TGTGCCAGCAGCGTAGGAGGCCTAGCGGGAGGGACTAGAGGCACAGATACGCAGTATTTT,CASSVGGLAGGTRGTDTQYF
TRBJ2-7,-,TRBV2,-,TGTGCCAGCAGTGAATCCGGGGACAATCCCTACGAGCAGTACTTC,CASSESGDNPYEQYF
TRBJ1-1,-,TRBV5-6,TRBD1,TGTGCCAGCAGCTTTTGGACAGGGATCTCGGTAGGCACTGAAGCTTTCTTT,CASSFWTGISVGTEAFF